This TCR beta chain was obtained from a study of blood T cell repertoires in COVID-19. Overall study context: Both acute and convalescent COVID-19 samples were obtained from the United States, Italy and Spain. T cells, B-cell-depleted T cells, or PBMCs supplied cDNA or gDNA.

Using immunoSEQ multiplex PCR, the repertoire was profiled, and TCRdb retains in-frame clones only, with some absent. The sample holds tens of thousands of clones, around 68% seen once. The CDR3 contains 16 residues. With 10 bases removed from V and 6 bases from J, the gap between germline ends came to 26 bases. Looked up from germline, CDR1 is ENHRY and CDR2 is SYGVKD. This rearrangement joins TRBV10-3 to TRBJ2-3; tentatively, D is TRBD2 (5 bases). What was sequenced was peripheral blood. The origin of this receptor is a woman aged 70-85 years with acute or convalescent COVID-19. DNA for the CDR3: TGTGCCACCCTCGGTAGAGCGGAAACTCCTGGGGATACGCAGTATTTT. It translates to CATLGRAETPGDTQYF.